This T cell receptor (beta chain) is drawn from a study of blood T cell repertoires in COVID-19. At the level of the study: COVID-19 samples, acute and convalescent, were from the United States, Italy and Spain.

How the authors handled the data: Amplified reference gene primers provided the basis for estimating nucleated cell counts. Using immunoSEQ multiplex PCR, the repertoire was profiled, and TCRdb retains in-frame clones only, with some absent. The V and J calls and the clone size are those of that table, but D and trimming were determined from the DNA. The sample lists approximately 300,000 clones, about 83% occurring once. The CDR3 runs 15 residues. V shed 5 bases and J 7 bases; nucleotides not matched to a gene: 7. Per the germline V gene, CDR1 is MDHEN and CDR2 is SYDVKM. The chain combines TRBV28 with TRBJ1-4, with 10 bases identical to TRBD1. The TCR sequence derives from a woman between 50 and 59 years old with acute or convalescent COVID-19. The sample was peripheral blood. The CDR3 loop is CASSQSGTGVEKLFF. As DNA, the CDR3 is TGTGCCAGCAGTCAGTCCGGGACAGGGGTTGAAAAACTGTTTTTT.